The clone carrying this T cell receptor (beta chain) was seen just once. Germline V gene data show CDR1 as MNHEY and CDR2 as SVGAGI. The CDR3 is 14 residues long. Trimming shortened V by 2 bases and J by 5 bases, and 10 bases separated the two germline ends. Original methodology: For nucleated cells, counts were estimated from reference gene primer amplification. TCRdb's copy holds only in-frame clones and misses some; the assay was immunoSEQ multiplex PCR. V and J calls and clone size come straight from that table; D and trimming were deduced from the DNA. This sample yields about 230,000 clones, of which around nine tenths are seen a single time; approximately 2.6% belongs to the top ten. This specimen belongs to a study of blood T cell repertoires in COVID-19.

The chain employs TRBV6-5 and TRBJ2-4; D gene unclear. The specimen sequenced was peripheral blood. This receptor was identified in a woman in her fifties or sixties with acute or convalescent COVID-19. DNA of the CDR3: TGTGCCAGCAGTTACGGTCCCAGCGAAAACATTCAGTACTTC. As protein: CASSYGPSENIQYF.